The T cell receptor beta chain described here comes from a study of shared clonotypes between healthy human individuals. Germline V lookup: CDR1 LNHNV, CDR2 YYDKDF (reference sequence). The CDR3 is 16 amino acids. V lost 2 bases to trimming and J lost 2 bases, with 13 bases between them. The table lists this clone with a few counts. Donors, healthy HIV-negative adults, lacked recent acute infections or vaccinations. This table comes from immunoSEQ multiplex PCR, and its TCRdb copy is limited to in-frame clones, with some not included. The table lists about 110,000 clones, 55% to 70% of them singletons, with approximately 25% in the top ten.

This TCR came from a woman in her thirties in good health. The rearrangement uses TRBV15 and TRBJ1-5; tentatively, D is TRBD1 (5 bases). The sequencing sample was made of memory CD8+ T cells sorted from blood. The subset was: CD45RO+ cells pooled with CCR7-negative TemRA cells. The CDR3 DNA is TGTGCCACCAGCAGACAGGGTTGGGAGGGCAATCAGCCCCAGCATTTT. It yields the protein CATSRQGWEGNQPQHF.